The rows below give T cell receptor beta chains drawn from one sample of a study of T cell changes during pregnancy in multiple sclerosis. The protocol was immunoSEQ multiplex PCR, while the TCRdb copy is restricted to in-frame clones and leaves out a portion. The repertoire has 39,000 or so clones, 80% to 95% of them found once; the top ten carry roughly 0.38%. The sample in question was CD4+ T cells from peripheral blood mononuclear cells, obtained after pregnancy. These receptors all come from a female donor in good health, enrolled as a control in a pregnancy study. CDR3s include the opening cysteine and the closing phenylalanine or tryptophan. The D gene is left open where the match is weak. Clone size is given for some rows only: seen once, a few or many times, or a class if the clone is expanded.

len	v_gene	j_gene	abundance	d_gene	CDR3nt	CDR3aa
15	TRBV5-8	TRBJ1-6	-	-	TGTGCCAGCAGCTTGGAGGGGCAAGTAAATTCACCCCTCCACTTT	CASSLEGQVNSPLHF
17	TRBV4-3	TRBJ2-1	-	TRBD1	TGCGCCAGCAGCCAAGGTGGTCCGGGACAGGGATACAATGAGCAGTTCTTC	CASSQGGPGQGYNEQFF
16	TRBV15	TRBJ2-1	-	TRBD1	TGTGCCACCAGCCGAGGAGGACAGGGTCCGGCCGATGAGCAGTTCTTC	CATSRGGQGPADEQFF
13	TRBV10-3	TRBJ1-4	-	-	TGTGCCACAGGGGACATCGGAGCCGAAAAACTGTTTTTT	CATGDIGAEKLFF
13	TRBV27	TRBJ1-5	-	-	TGTGCCAGCAGTTCTCAGGGTGGTCAGCCCCAGCATTTT	CASSSQGGQPQHF
14	TRBV7-9	TRBJ1-1	-	-	TGTGCCAGCAGATTACGGAAGGGAGACACTGAAGCTTTCTTT	CASRLRKGDTEAFF
11	TRBV29-1	TRBJ1-2	-	-	TGCAGCGTTCGGGACAACCATGGCTACACCTTC	CSVRDNHGYTF
15	TRBV5-6	TRBJ1-3	-	-	TGTGCCAGCAGCACAAGGGGTGGTATCGGAAACACCATATATTTT	CASSTRGGIGNTIYF
14	TRBV6-5	TRBJ2-2	-	TRBD2	TGTGCCAGCAGAAGGGGACTAGGGAAAGGGGAGCTGTTTTTT	CASRRGLGKGELFF
15	TRBV27	TRBJ1-6	-	-	TGTGCCAGCAGTGCCGGGGGGCGGTATAATTCACCCCTCCACTTT	CASSAGGRYNSPLHF
12	TRBV6-1	TRBJ2-5	once	TRBD2	TGTGCCAGCGGGAGGGAGAGAGAGACCCAGTACTTC	CASGRERETQYF
17	TRBV11-3	TRBJ2-1	-	TRBD2	TGTGCCAGCAGCTTAGGAGAACTAGCGGGAGGTTTCAATGAGCAGTTCTTC	CASSLGELAGGFNEQFF
17	TRBV7-2	TRBJ2-7	-	-	TGTGCCAGCAGCTTAACCGCCTCCGGGGGATGGACTTACGAGCAGTACTTC	CASSLTASGGWTYEQYF
11	TRBV20-1	TRBJ1-1	-	-	TGCAGTTCCCCCGCGGGAGGAGGAGCTTTCTTT	CSSPAGGGAFF
16	TRBV6-6	TRBJ2-2	-	TRBD2	TGTGCCAGCAGTTCTGTAGCGGGAGGGTACACCGGGGAGCTGTTTTTT	CASSSVAGGYTGELFF
15	TRBV25-1	TRBJ2-3	-	TRBD2	TGTGCCAGCAGGCAGCTAGCGGGAGGGCCGGATACGCAGTATTTT	CASRQLAGGPDTQYF
12	TRBV6-5	TRBJ1-3	-	-	TGTGCCAGCGGTGCCGGGGGAAACACCATATATTTT	CASGAGGNTIYF